The entry below gives a single TCR beta chain sequence along with its context. The antigen it binds to is not known. No quality values exist for individual bases; no much larger clone is one base distant. The data were taken from a study of cytomegalovirus exposure and HLA in healthy donors (dated by TCRdb to about 2017). Broadly, across the study: In an earlier analysis of several hundred of the donors, less than 350 Gb of sequence data and about 110 million unique TCR beta sequences from some 170 million T cells were reported. An early release that covered more than 550 HLA-typed donors contained about 300 gigabases of sequencing data and tens of millions of unique TCR sequences. The genetic ancestry cluster associated with self-reported Caucasian donors included over 65% of the roughly 390 genotyped donors. The study aimed to test whether cataloging public T cell receptors could reveal signatures of past pathogen exposure. The study profiled the T cell repertoires of 500 to 800 subjects by immunosequencing and related them to cytomegalovirus serostatus. Along with the roughly 700-subject first cohort, a separate validation cohort of over a hundred different subjects was used. The study combined high-throughput TCR immunosequencing, statistical association of individual TCRs with disease status, and machine learning to predict cytomegalovirus infection status. To study patterns of TCR occurrence, a later analysis re-analyzed previously published TCR beta repertoires from hundreds of donors and added high-resolution HLA genotyping. Rather than drawing on any new phenotypic data, the later analysis identified candidate immune exposures from TCR beta sequences and the way those sequences occurred across donors. An earlier analysis of roughly 600 of the donors used high-throughput TCR beta sequencing to judge whether each TCR beta V gene segment behaved as functional or pseudogenic. Alongside the repertoire data, information on donor age, sex, ethnicity and CMV serostatus was compiled. A later genetic analysis used genome-wide SNP genotypes for about 60% of the roughly 700 donors, treating that subset as a discovery cohort. All discovery cohort repertoires had been generated using a single sequencing platform. HLA typing covered class I and class II loci at four-digit resolution. The number of donors typed differed by locus, with 629-630 for A, B, C, DRB1 and DQB1, more than 500 for DQA1, approximately 580 for DPA1, and approximately 470 for DPB1. Five DR-DQ haplotypes were treated as single units for association and clustering because of strong linkage in the cohort. On average, 235,054 unique TCR beta nucleotide sequences were sequenced per donor among a few hundred genotyped donors of the cohort, with about 17% of those sequences being non-productive. Here is what the overall study found, with its caveats: Across donors, most TCR sequences were observed very rarely, whereas some public TCRs were present in many individuals. The cohort was sequenced for TCR beta chains only, and without alpha or paired-chain data the features that could be detected were limited. A later analysis found that TCR association rates varied across HLA loci, with DRB1 alleles showing the most associated TCRs and HLA-C alleles the fewest. When HLA alleles, especially DR and DQ, strongly co-occurred, TCR associations were difficult to assign to individual alleles. Correlated functional status among segregating V segments might reflect linkage disequilibrium, but an unknown experimental factor could not be ruled out. Broadly in line with IMGT annotations, most TCR beta V segments showed up in productive rearrangements about 87% or about 30% of the time in an earlier analysis of 587 of the donors. A later analysis found that HLA-associated TCR beta chains were more clonally expanded and had lower generation probabilities than equally common non-associated chains. The authors suggested that the approach could potentially be extended to other disease states and immunological phenotypes. The classifier was reported to diagnose cytomegalovirus status with high specificity and sensitivity in both the original cohort and the validation cohort. Because counts were too low, some 17 rarely observed V segments, including chromosome 9 orphons, were excluded from the earlier analysis of about 500 of the donors. Some IMGT-functional V segments, including TRBV6-2 and TRBV6-3, could not be distinguished by the 87-base-pair reads and were therefore excluded. A later genetic analysis reported fewer N-insertions in productive TCRs among donors in an Asian-associated ancestry cluster than the approximately 670-donor mean. In vitro tests confirmed that a few of the cytomegalovirus-associated TCR beta chains recognize cytomegalovirus antigens. A further reported finding was that TCR beta sequences accurately predicted the HLA-A and HLA-B alleles for most subjects in the first cohort. The sequencing pipeline was judged likely to have produced a cluster of highly shared sequence variants as a technical artifact. In the study, around 150 TCR beta chains were listed as associated with cytomegalovirus. For the cohort, immune exposure information was limited to CMV serostatus. In a later analysis, over 15,000 TCR beta sequences were associated with specific HLA alleles at a false discovery rate of 0.05. Sequencing depth was assumed to be roughly uniform across donors in the presence/absence analyses, though that assumption may not hold. In a later genetic analysis, a missense DCLRE1C variant was associated with V-gene and J-gene trimming of TCR beta chains, and the association was replicated in an independent cohort. A later analysis found that most CMV-associated TCR beta chains appeared HLA-restricted, with HLA associations seemingly driven largely by CMV exposure. A later analysis reported that several top co-occurrence clusters appeared linked to parvovirus B19, influenza, CMV and Epstein-Barr virus. HLA typing was unavailable for some donors at each locus, so association tests used only the typed subset.

The cohort comprised 710 or so healthy bone marrow donors. At the time of sampling, all cohort members were nominally healthy, though unrecorded immune exposures were likely present. The donor tested CMV seropositive and was one of the 289 seropositive cohort members. Each donor provided a peripheral blood sample, and peripheral blood mononuclear cells were used for TCR beta sequencing. The Qiagen DNeasy Blood Extraction Kit was used to extract genomic DNA from the blood cell samples. The CDR3 spans 15 residues, from the cysteine through the phenylalanine. Only the CDR3 portion is preserved as DNA: 45 bases, with reading frame beginning at the first base. From a lookup of the germline V gene, CDR1 and CDR2 are MDHEN and SYDVKM. At the junction V is shortened by 7 bases and J by 4 bases; bases outside the gene matches: 11. Library preparation was by the immunoSEQ multiplex PCR assay. For the multiplex PCR, a mixture combining 60 forward primers for TCR Vbeta segments and 13 reverse primers for TCR Jbeta segments was used. A multiplex PCR assay on genomic DNA amplified the CDR3 region of rearranged TCR beta genes. The Illumina HiSeq System was used to sequence the amplified TCR beta libraries as 87-base-pair reads. The study's own analysis went as follows. In a later analysis, some 80 million unique TCR beta chains were counted across the approximately 670 repertoires, and about 9.9 million of these chains were shared by at least two donors. Raw reads were error-corrected and collapsed into unique sequences with a nearest-neighbor algorithm that merged closely related sequences to remove PCR and sequencing errors. V, D and J gene segments were assigned by aligning CDR3 sequences to IMGT reference sequences. For a sequence to be retained, a match of at least six nucleotides was required to both a V gene segment and a J gene segment. Rearrangements were called productive when the CDR3 lacked stop codons and stayed in frame with V and J; all others were non-productive. CDR3 was defined by IMGT convention, running from the second conserved V-encoded cysteine to the conserved J-encoded phenylalanine. The earlier analysis of roughly 590 of the donors excluded any sequence lacking an unambiguous match to a single V gene segment. In an earlier analysis of approximately 590 of the donors, a V segment was called functional when productive rearrangements were above 56.7%, and segregating when the standard deviation between donors exceeded 5%. To diagnose cytomegalovirus status from the catalog of TCR beta chain sequences, a statistical classification framework was built. In a later analysis, V and J genes were assigned by comparing TCR nucleotide sequences against IMGT/GENE-DB human TR gene sequences. The TCRdist pipeline was used in a later analysis to assign CDR3 sequences and most-parsimonious VDJ recombination scenarios. In a later analysis, every TCR beta chain was defined by the combination of its CDR3 amino acid sequence and its V-gene family, and reads without a unique V-gene family were dropped. A later analysis removed roughly 590 highly shared, low-generation-probability nucleotide sequences to deal with suspected cross-contamination and a sequencing artifact. In a later analysis, a clonal expansion index for each public chain was calculated from normalized within-repertoire ranks of inferred template counts. In a later analysis, generation probabilities were computed with a VDJ recombination model fitted to out-of-frame rearrangements, and the resulting probabilities were checked against IGoR. In a later analysis, TCR-TCR, TCR-HLA and TCR-CMV co-occurrence was scored with hypergeometric tests, and a repertoire-size bias correction was applied to TCR pairs. A later analysis estimated false discovery rates by permuting HLA or CMV assignments 20 times. A later analysis grouped co-occurring TCRs with DBSCAN, adding TCRdist sequence similarity when clustering within HLA-allele-positive subsets. Repertoires with fewer than 30,000 or more than 120,000 public chains were left out of co-occurrence clustering, as were five repertoires with anomalous nucleotide sharing. The clones in this table, taken by TCRdb from immuneACCESS, are in-frame only. Not every clone is retained; where verified, under half of the shortfall comes from an unresolved V gene, and the cause of the rest is unknown. V and J calls and clone size come straight from that table; D and trimming were deduced from the DNA. The sample contains approximately 120,000 clones, over 60% of them found a single time. The top ten clonotypes cover roughly 13% of the sample.

The chain was built from TRBV28 and TRBJ2-3; TRBD2 aligns with 7 central bases. Sequencing input: PBMCs. The receptor's source is a woman aged 40 to 49 in good health and CMV-seropositive. The CDR3 in this case is CASTPSGRLADTQYF. The base sequence is TGTGCCAGCACCCCTAGCGGTCGGCTGGCAGATACGCAGTATTTT.